Listed here is a single TCR beta chain. The target antigen is unknown. Regarding treatment: oral pan-JAK inhibitor, 5-10 mg twice daily. The data stem from a study of CD8+ T cells in alopecia areata. CDR1 is SNHLY and CDR2 is FYNNEI in the germline V gene. V lost 6 bases, J lost 4 bases, and 2 bases stayed unmatched. The CDR3 is made up of 13 amino acids. Findings of the study overall: Scalp repertoires also include resident alphabeta T cells from normal skin. TCR sharing was clearer in mice than between patients, perhaps partly owing to patient HLA diversity.

cDNA prepared by RNA extraction and subsequent reverse transcription served as the template for sequencing. Data came from immunoSEQ multiplex PCR; TCRdb stores just in-frame clones and leaves some out. The sample shows 200,000 to 250,000 clones, approximately 72% of them seen only once. The V and J genes are TRBV2 and TRBJ2-2; the match to TRBD2 covers 7 bases. The sequenced sample was CD4+ T cells sorted from blood, obtained between weeks 43 and 45, from a patient treated with tofacitinib. The receptor was derived from a human donor with alopecia areata. This CDR3 reads CASRRTSTGELFF. CDR3 in DNA: TGTGCCAGCAGGCGGACTAGCACCGGGGAGCTGTTTTTT.